These 17 T cell receptor beta chains share one sample of origin, sequenced in a study of neurological immune-mediated disorders. One entry per CDR3 protein, called by TCRdb with MiXCR from the 5' RACE reads. The data contain tens of thousands of distinct CDR3 sequences, under 13% of them singletons. The sample comprised PBMCs. These TCRs come from a woman in her 40s with HTLV-1-associated myelopathy (HAM/TSP).

This clonotype was recorded at least ten times. The chain joins TRBV5-1 to TRBJ2-3; perhaps TRBD1 as D (6 bases). From germline, CDR1 is SGHRS and CDR2 YFSETQ. V lost 4 bases and J 0 bases, leaving 12 bases between the germline ends. CDR3 length equals 15 residues. CDR3 DNA: TGCGCCAGCAGCGACTTACAGGGTAGCACAGATACGCAGTATTTT. Translated, it gives CASSDLQGSTDTQYF.

This clonotype was observed many times. The chain couples TRBV29-1 to TRBJ1-1, with no clear D. Germline V gene data show CDR1 as SQVTM and CDR2 as ANQGSEA. V shed 4 bases and J shed 1 base, with 13 bases lying between them. The CDR3 has 14 residues. Here the CDR3 reads CSVGEDQRNTEAFF. The CDR3 DNA reads as TGCAGCGTTGGCGAGGATCAAAGGAACACTGAAGCTTTCTTT.

In this sample, this clonotype turned up many times. V usage is TRBV6-5 and J usage is TRBJ2-2, with D unresolved. The CDR3 spans 13 residues. Germline V gives CDR1 MNHEY, CDR2 SVGAGI. Trimming took off 1 base at V and 6 bases at J, with 6 bases between the two ends. Written as DNA, the CDR3 is TGTGCCAGCAGTTACTTGGTTCCCGGGGAGCTGTTTTTT. Its translation is CASSYLVPGELFF.

This clonotype came up many times. The genes are TRBV12-3 or TRBV12-4 and TRBJ1-1; TRBD1 might be the D (6 bases). This CDR3 region has 13 residues. V shed 8 bases and J shed 4 bases, with 14 bases lying between them. CDR3: CASGYRVGTEAFF. CDR3 DNA sequence: TGTGCCAGCGGCTACAGGGTTGGCACTGAAGCTTTCTTT.

The sample holds many counts of this clonotype. This sequence joins TRBV12-3 or TRBV12-4 and TRBJ2-1, with D possibly being TRBD1 (6 bases). The CDR3 is made up of 14 amino acids. V was trimmed by 1 base and J by 4 bases, leaving 8 bases between them. The CDR3 spells CASSLGTAYNEQFF. CDR3 DNA: TGTGCCAGCAGTTTAGGGACAGCATACAATGAGCAGTTCTTC.

This clonotype came up many times. The chain is built from TRBV7-2 and TRBJ2-5, with 7 bases identical to TRBD2. V trimming: 2 bases; J trimming: 1 base; junction bases outside the gene matches: 7. The CDR3 has 16 amino acids. CDR1 is SGHTA and CDR2 is FQGNSA in the germline V gene. In DNA form, the CDR3 reads TGTGCCAGCAGCTTATCCCGGGCTAGCGGCCAAGAGACCCAGTACTTC. Amino acids: CASSLSRASGQETQYF.

In this sample, this clonotype turned up many times. This rearrangement joins TRBV5-1 to TRBJ2-7, with 8 bases lining up with TRBD2. Germline CDR1 and CDR2: SGHRS and YFSETQ. The CDR3 contains 16 residues. With 5 bases clipped from V and 0 bases from J, the junction kept 10 bases outside the gene matches. The DNA of the CDR3 is TGCGCCAGCAGACCCCTCGCGGGGGGTGGCTCCTACGAGCAGTACTTC. Translation gives CASRPLAGGGSYEQYF.

This clonotype was recorded at least ten times. Here the CDR3 reads CASSQALGRVHGELFF. The CDR3 DNA reads TGCGCCAGCAGCCAAGCCCTGGGGAGGGTGCACGGGGAGCTGTTTTTT. The V gene is TRBV4-1, the J gene TRBJ2-2; 7 bases align to TRBD2. J was trimmed by 7 bases and V by 1 base; bases with no gene match: 9. Germline CDR1 is MGHRA and CDR2 is YSYEKL. The CDR3 length is 16 residues.

This clonotype was found many times. The V and J genes are TRBV7-2 and TRBJ2-3; 12 bases map to TRBD2. V was pared by 3 bases and J by 0 bases, with 7 bases of the junction left unmatched. CDR1 is SGHTA and CDR2 is FQGNSA in the germline V gene. CDR3 size: 18 residues. In nucleotides, the CDR3 is TGTGCCAGCAGCTTTTGGACTAGCGGGGCGACTAGCACAGATACGCAGTATTTT. Translating it yields CASSFWTSGATSTDTQYF.

This clonotype has a count of ten or more. This chain's CDR3 is CASSQVLRVGGYTF. The CDR3, as DNA: TGCGCCAGCAGCCAAGTGTTAAGGGTGGGGGGCTACACCTTC. The chain combines TRBV4-3 with TRBJ1-2; no clear D gene. Germline CDR1 and CDR2: LGHNA and YSLEER. Trimming shortened V by 1 base and J by 8 bases, and 14 bases separated the two germline ends. The length of the CDR3 is 14 residues.

At least ten counts were recorded for this clonotype. The chain employs TRBV5-1 and TRBJ1-1; D possibly corresponds to TRBD1 (5 bases). Germline CDR1 is SGHRS and CDR2 is YFSETQ. This CDR3 has 15 residues. V shed 3 bases and J shed 4 bases, with 16 bases lying between them. The CDR3 loop is CASSSGPPGSTEAFF. DNA of the CDR3: TGCGCCAGCAGCTCGGGGCCCCCGGGCTCCACTGAAGCTTTCTTT.

This clonotype was counted ten times or more. The chain is built from TRBV20-1 and TRBJ2-5; possibly TRBD1 for D (6 bases). CDR1 DFQATT and CDR2 SNEGSKA come from the germline V gene (reference sequence). The length of the CDR3 is 13 residues. V gave up 6 bases and J gave up 2 bases, with 13 bases separating them. For the CDR3, the DNA is TGCAGTGCCCCGAAAACAGGGCAAGAGACCCAGTACTTC. It specifies CSAPKTGQETQYF.

This clonotype occurred many times. The chain carries TRBV5-6 and TRBJ2-7, with 9 bases lining up with TRBD1. V shed 4 bases, J shed 6 bases, and the junction held 8 bases outside the gene matches. The CDR3 length is 14 residues. Germline lookup yields CDR1 SGHDT and CDR2 YYEEEE. The chain's CDR3 is CASSAGGTGFEQYF. The CDR3 bases are TGTGCCAGCAGCGCCGGCGGGACAGGGTTCGAGCAGTACTTC. The full variable domain, its missing parts supplied by reference TRBV5-6 and TRBJ2-7, is DAGVTQSPTHLIKTRGQQVTLRCSPKSGHDTVSWYQQALGQGPQFIFQYYEEEERQRGNFPDRFSGHQFPNYSSELNVNALLLGDSALYLCASSAGGTGFEQYFGPGTRLTVT.

V gene TRBV15 combines with J gene TRBJ1-2; 7 bases match TRBD1. CDR1 and CDR2 from the germline V gene are LNHNV and YYDKDF (reference sequence). This CDR3 has 17 residues. V shed 0 bases, J shed 8 bases, and the junction held 15 bases outside the gene matches. CDR3 nucleotides: TGTGCCACCAGCAGAGACCCGGGACAGAGAGGTTTATGGGGCTACACCTTC. Translated, it gives CATSRDPGQRGLWGYTF. Filled out from reference TRBV15 and TRBJ1-2, the complete variable domain reads DAMVIQNPRYQVTQFGKPVTLSCSQTLNHNVMYWYQQKSSQAPKLLFHYYDKDFNNEADTPDNFQSRRPNTSFCFLDIRSPGLGDTAMYLCATSRDPGQRGLWGYTFGSGTRLTVV.

This clonotype was detected many times. J is TRBJ1-6 and V is TRBV4-3; 7 bases fit TRBD1. CDR1 LGHNA and CDR2 YSLEER come from the germline V gene. Unmatched junction bases numbered 7, after V lost 4 bases and J lost 4 bases. The CDR3 covers 16 residues. As DNA, the CDR3 is TGCGCCAGCAGCCGAAATAACAGGGGTTATAATTCACCCCTCCACTTT. The encoded protein is CASSRNNRGYNSPLHF.

Comments on this clonotype: Just one base apart from a much larger clone, this may be a read error. The chain couples TRBV12-3 or TRBV12-4 to TRBJ1-1; possibly TRBD1 for D (6 bases). The CDR3 covers 16 residues. The CDR3 coding sequence is TGTTCCAGCACCAATCCAGCATCACAGGGAGGAACTGAAGCTTTCTTT. It yields the protein CSSTNPASQGGTEAFF.

This clonotype was detected a few times. J is TRBJ2-1 and V is TRBV4-1, with 11 bases that match TRBD2. The trim removed 2 bases at V and 8 bases at J, leaving 11 bases unmatched. The CDR3 totals 17 residues. In germline, CDR1 is MGHRA, CDR2 YSYEKL. For the CDR3, the DNA is TGCGCCAGCAGCCAATTCTTTATAGCGGGGGGGCGGGATGAGCAGTTCTTC. This encodes CASSQFFIAGGRDEQFF.